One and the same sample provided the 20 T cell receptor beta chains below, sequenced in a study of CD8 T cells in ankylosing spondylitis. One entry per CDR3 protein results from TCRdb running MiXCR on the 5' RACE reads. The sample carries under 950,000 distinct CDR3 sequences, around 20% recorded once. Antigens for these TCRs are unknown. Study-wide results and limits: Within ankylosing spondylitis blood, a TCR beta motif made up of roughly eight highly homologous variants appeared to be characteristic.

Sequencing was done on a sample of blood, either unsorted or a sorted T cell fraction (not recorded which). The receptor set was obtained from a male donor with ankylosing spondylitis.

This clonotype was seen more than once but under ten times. Here the CDR3 DNA reads TGTGCCAGCAGCTACGAACTAGCGGGAGGGTACGAGCAGTACTTC. Amino acids: CASSYELAGGYEQYF. The chain combines TRBV7-6 with TRBJ2-7; 13 bases map to TRBD2. This CDR3 has 15 residues. The V segment lost 4 bases and the J segment 4 bases; nucleotides outside the gene matches: 4. Germline V gene data show CDR1 as SGHVS and CDR2 as FNYEAQ.

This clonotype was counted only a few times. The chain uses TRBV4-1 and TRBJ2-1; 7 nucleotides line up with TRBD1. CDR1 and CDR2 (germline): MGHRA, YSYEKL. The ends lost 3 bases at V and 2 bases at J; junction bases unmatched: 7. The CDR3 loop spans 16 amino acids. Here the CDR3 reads CASSQAVGQTYNEQFF. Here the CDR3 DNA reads TGCGCCAGCAGCCAGGCGGTGGGACAGACCTACAATGAGCAGTTCTTC.

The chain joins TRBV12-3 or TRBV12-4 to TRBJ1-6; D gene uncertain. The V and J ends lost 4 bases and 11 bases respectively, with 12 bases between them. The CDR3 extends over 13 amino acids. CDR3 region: CASSYTTRAPLHF. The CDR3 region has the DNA TGTGCCAGCAGTTATACTACACGGGCACCCCTCCACTTT.

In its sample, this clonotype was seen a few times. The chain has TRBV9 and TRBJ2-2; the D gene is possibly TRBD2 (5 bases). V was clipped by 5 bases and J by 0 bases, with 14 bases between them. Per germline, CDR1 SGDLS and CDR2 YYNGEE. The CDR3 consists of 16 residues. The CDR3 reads CASSHSAGPNTGELFF. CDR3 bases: TGTGCCAGCAGTCACTCCGCGGGCCCGAACACCGGGGAGCTGTTTTTT.

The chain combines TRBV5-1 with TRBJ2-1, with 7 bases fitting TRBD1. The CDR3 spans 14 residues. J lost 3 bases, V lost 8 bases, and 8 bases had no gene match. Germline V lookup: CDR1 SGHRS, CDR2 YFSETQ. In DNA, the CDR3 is TGCGCCAGTGGGACAGACCTCTACTACAATGAGCAGTTCTTC. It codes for CASGTDLYYNEQFF.

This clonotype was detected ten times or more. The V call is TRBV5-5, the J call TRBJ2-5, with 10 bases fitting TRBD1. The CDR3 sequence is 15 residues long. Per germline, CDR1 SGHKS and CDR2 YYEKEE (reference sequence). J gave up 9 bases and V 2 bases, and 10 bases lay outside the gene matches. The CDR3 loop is CASSLKLPGQGSQYF. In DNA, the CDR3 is TGTGCCAGCAGCTTAAAGCTCCCGGGACAGGGGTCCCAGTACTTC.

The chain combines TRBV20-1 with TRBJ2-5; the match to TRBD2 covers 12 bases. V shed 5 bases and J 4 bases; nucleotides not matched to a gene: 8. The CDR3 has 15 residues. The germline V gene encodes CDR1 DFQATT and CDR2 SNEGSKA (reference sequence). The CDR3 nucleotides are TGCAGTGCTGGTCCTAGCGGGAGGGCGGCAGAGACCCAGTACTTC. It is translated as CSAGPSGRAAETQYF.

CDR3 amino acids: CASTPTGRRDTGELFF. CDR3 coding DNA: TGTGCCAGCACCCCCACCGGACGGCGGGACACCGGGGAGCTGTTTTTT. V gene TRBV25-1 combines with J gene TRBJ2-2; a weak D match, TRBD2 (5 bases). Germline CDR1 reads MGHDK; CDR2 reads SYGVNS. Trimming removed 7 bases from V and 3 bases from J, with 18 bases in between. This CDR3 has 16 amino acids.

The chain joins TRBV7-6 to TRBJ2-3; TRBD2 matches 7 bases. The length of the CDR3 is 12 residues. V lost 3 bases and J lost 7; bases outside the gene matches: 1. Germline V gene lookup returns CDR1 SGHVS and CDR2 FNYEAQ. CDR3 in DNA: TGTGCCAGCAGCTTGCGGGAGCATACGCAGTATTTT. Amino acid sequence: CASSLREHTQYF.

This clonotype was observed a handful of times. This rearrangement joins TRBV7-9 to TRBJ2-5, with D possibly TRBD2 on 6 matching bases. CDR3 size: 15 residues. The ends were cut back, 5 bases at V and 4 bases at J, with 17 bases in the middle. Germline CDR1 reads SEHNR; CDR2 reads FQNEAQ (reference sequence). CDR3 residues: CASSPDRGSGETQYF. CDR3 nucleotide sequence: TGTGCCAGCAGCCCCGATCGGGGGTCGGGAGAGACCCAGTACTTC.

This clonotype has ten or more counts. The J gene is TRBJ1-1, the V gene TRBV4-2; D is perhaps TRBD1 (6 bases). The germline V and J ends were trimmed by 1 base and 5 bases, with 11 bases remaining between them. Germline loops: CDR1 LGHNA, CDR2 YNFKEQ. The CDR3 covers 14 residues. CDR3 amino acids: CASSQGRGWTEAFF. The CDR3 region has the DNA TGTGCCAGCAGCCAAGGGAGGGGGTGGACTGAAGCTTTCTTT.

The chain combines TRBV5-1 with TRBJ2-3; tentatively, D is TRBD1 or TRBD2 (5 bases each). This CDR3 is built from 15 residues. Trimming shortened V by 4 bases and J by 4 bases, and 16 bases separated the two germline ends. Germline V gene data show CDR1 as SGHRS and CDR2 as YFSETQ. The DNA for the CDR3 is TGCGCCAGCAGCCAAGAACCGGGGCGCGCAGATACGCAGTATTTT. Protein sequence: CASSQEPGRADTQYF.

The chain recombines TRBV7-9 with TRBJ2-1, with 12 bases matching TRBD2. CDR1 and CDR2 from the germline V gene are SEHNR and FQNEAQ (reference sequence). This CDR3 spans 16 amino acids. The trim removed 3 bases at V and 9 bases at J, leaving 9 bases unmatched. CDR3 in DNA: TGTGCCAGCAGCTTGGGGCGACTAGCGGGAGAGGGTGAGCAGTTCTTC. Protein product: CASSLGRLAGEGEQFF.

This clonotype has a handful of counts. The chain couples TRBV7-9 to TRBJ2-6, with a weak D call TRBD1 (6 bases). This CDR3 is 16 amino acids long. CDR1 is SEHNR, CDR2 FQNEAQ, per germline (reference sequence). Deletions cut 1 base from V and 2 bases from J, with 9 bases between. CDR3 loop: CASSLGTAPGANVLTF. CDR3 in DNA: TGTGCCAGCAGCTTAGGGACAGCACCTGGGGCCAACGTCCTGACTTTC.

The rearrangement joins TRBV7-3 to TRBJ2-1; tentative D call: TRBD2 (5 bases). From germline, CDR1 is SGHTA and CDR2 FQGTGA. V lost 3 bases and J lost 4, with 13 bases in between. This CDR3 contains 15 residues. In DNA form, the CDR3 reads TGTGCCAGCAGCTTGATTGGGAGAAGATACAATGAGCAGTTCTTC. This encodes CASSLIGRRYNEQFF.

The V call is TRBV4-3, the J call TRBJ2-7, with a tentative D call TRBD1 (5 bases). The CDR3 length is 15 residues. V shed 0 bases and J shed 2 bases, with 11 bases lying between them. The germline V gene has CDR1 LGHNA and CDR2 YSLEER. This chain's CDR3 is CASSQDRAPPYEQYF. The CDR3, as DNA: TGCGCCAGCAGCCAAGACAGGGCACCTCCCTACGAGCAGTACTTC.

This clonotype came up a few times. In nucleotides, the CDR3 is TGTGCCAGCAGTCAGGACACGGAAACCATATATTTT. It translates to CASSQDTETIYF. The chain couples TRBV12-3 or TRBV12-4 to TRBJ1-3, with D possibly being TRBD1 (5 bases). The CDR3 length is 12 residues. With 5 bases removed from V and 10 bases from J, the gap between germline ends came to 12 bases.

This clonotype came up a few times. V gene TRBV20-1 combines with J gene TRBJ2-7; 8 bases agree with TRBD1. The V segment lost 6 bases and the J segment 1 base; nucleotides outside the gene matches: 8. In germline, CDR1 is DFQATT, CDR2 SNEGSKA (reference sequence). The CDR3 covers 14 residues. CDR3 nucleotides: TGCAGTGCCTCGACAGGGGTCGGTTCCTACGAGCAGTACTTC. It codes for CSASTGVGSYEQYF.

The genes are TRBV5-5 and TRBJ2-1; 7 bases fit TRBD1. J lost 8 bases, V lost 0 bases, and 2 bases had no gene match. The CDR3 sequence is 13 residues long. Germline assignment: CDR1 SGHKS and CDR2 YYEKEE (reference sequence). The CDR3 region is CASSLATGYEQFF. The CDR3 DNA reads TGTGCCAGCAGCTTGGCGACAGGGTATGAGCAGTTCTTC.

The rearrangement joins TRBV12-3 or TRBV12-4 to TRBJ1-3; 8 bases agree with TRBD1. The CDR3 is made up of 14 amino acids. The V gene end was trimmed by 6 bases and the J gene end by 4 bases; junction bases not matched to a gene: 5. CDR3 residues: CASRPGGAGNTIYF. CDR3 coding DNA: TGTGCCAGCAGACCAGGGGGCGCGGGAAACACCATATATTTT.